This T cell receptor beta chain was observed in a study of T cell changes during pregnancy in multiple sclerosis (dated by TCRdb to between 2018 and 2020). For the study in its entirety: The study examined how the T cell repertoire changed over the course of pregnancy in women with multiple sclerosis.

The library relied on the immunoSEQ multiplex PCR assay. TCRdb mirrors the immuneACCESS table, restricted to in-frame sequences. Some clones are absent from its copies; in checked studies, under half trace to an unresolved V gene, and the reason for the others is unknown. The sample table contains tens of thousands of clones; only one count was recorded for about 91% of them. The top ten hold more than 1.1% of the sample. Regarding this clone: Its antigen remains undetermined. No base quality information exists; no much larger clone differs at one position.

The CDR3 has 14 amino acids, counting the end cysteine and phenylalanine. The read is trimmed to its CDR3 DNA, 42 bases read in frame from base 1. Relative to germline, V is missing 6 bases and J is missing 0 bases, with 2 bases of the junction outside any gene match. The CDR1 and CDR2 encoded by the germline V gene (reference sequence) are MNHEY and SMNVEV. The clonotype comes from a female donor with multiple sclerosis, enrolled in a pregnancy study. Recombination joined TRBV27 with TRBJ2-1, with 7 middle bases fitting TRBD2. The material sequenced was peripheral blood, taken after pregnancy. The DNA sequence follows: TGTGCCAGCAGAGGCGGGGGCTCCTACAATGAGCAGTTCTTC. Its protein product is CASRGGGSYNEQFF.